This TCR beta chain was recorded in a study of Graves' ophthalmopathy and Graves' hyperthyroidism. General study findings and limits: In blood appeared most of the expanded thyroid clonotypes whose frequency exceeded 0.001.

Researchers took RNA transcripts and amplified TCR beta CDR3 regions from them. HTBI-primed RT-PCR formed the first round, and a multiplex PCR formed the second. TCRdb used MiXCR to reprocess the multiplex PCR reads, holding one entry per CDR3 protein. The sample carries 500,000 to 700,000 distinct CDR3 sequences, about 35% recorded once. The CDR3 has 16 residues. V was shortened by 1 base and J by 5 bases, with 19 bases between the two germline ends. The germline V gene has CDR1 SGHDT and CDR2 YYEEEE. Worth noting for this clonotype: As yet, its antigen is unknown.

Exclusion criteria comprised other autoimmune diseases, uncontrolled infections, pregnancy or lactation in patients. Establishment of the diagnosis relied upon clinical symptoms, serum thyroxine, TRAb, thyroid ultrasound and orbital computed tomography. The TCR sequence derives from an adult man with Graves' hyperthyroidism. The sequencing sample was made of peripheral blood or thyroid tissue (not recorded which). The V and J genes are TRBV5-6 and TRBJ2-7; D is perhaps TRBD1 (5 bases). The CDR3 is CASSLLRRGAGNEQYF. The CDR3 DNA follows: TGTGCCAGCAGCTTGCTGCGTAGGGGCGCTGGGAACGAGCAGTACTTC.